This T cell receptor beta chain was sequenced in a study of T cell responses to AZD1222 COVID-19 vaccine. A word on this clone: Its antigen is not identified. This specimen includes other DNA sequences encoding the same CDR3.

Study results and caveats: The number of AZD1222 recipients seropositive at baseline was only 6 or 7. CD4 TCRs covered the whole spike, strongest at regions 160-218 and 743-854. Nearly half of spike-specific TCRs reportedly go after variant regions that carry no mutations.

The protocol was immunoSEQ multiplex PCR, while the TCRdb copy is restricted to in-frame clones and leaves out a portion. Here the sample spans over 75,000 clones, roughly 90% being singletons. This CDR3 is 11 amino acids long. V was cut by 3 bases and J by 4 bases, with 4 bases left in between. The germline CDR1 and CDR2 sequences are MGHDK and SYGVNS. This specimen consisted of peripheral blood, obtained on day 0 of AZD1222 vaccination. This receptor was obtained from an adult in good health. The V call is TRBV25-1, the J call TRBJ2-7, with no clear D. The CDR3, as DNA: TGTGCCAGCAGTGATTCGTACGAGCAGTACTTC. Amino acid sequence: CASSDSYEQYF.